These 14 T cell receptor beta chains share one sample of origin, sequenced in a study of OX40 agonist ivuxolimab in advanced cancers. The assay was immunoSEQ multiplex PCR, and TCRdb's table has in-frame clones only and misses some. The sample includes 95,000 to 150,000 clones, 92% of them seen just once. This sample comprised CD4+ or CD8+ T cells sorted from blood, obtained in a trial of the OX40 agonist ivuxolimab. These receptors were obtained from an adult with an advanced solid tumor such as melanoma, head and neck, liver or kidney cancer.

The V gene is TRBV6-6, the J gene TRBJ2-4; D unresolved. The CDR3 totals 13 residues. V was clipped by 4 bases and J by 5 bases, with 9 bases between them. The V gene's germline CDR1 is MNHNY and CDR2 SVGAGI (reference sequence). CDR3 DNA: TGTGCCAGCAGTTCCTTCCAGGAAAACATTCAGTACTTC. Encoded protein: CASSSFQENIQYF.

The chain employs TRBV7-6 and TRBJ2-7; 14 bases align to TRBD2. The trim removed 5 bases at V and 2 bases at J, leaving 8 bases unmatched. Germline values: CDR1 SGHVS, CDR2 FNYEAQ. CDR3 size: 17 residues. This chain's CDR3 is CASSPWTSGRLTYEQYF. The CDR3 DNA is TGTGCCAGCAGCCCCTGGACTAGCGGGAGGTTAACCTACGAGCAGTACTTC.

This sequence joins TRBV14 and TRBJ2-7; TRBD1 matches at 7 bases. This CDR3 is built from 14 residues. CDR1 and CDR2 from the germline V gene are SGHDN and FVKESK. With V trimmed by 2 bases and J by 6 bases, 7 bases remained unmatched. The CDR3 nucleotides are TGTGCCAGCAGCCAAAGACAGGGAATTGGCGAGCAGTACTTC. Translating gives CASSQRQGIGEQYF. Supplemented by reference TRBV14 and TRBJ2-7, the full variable domain reads EAGVTQFPSHSVIEKGQTVTLRCDPISGHDNLYWYRRVMGKEIKFLLHFVKESKQDESGMPNNRFLAERTGGTYSTLKVQPAELEDSGVYFCASSQRQGIGEQYFGPGTRLTVT.

The J gene is TRBJ1-4, the V gene TRBV9; no clear D gene. The CDR3 is 15 amino acids. Deletions cut 7 bases from V and 3 bases from J, with 16 bases between. The germline V gene encodes CDR1 SGDLS and CDR2 YYNGEE. The CDR3 DNA is TGTGCCAGCTCGAAAGTGGGCGGGGCTAATGAAAAACTGTTTTTT. Amino acids: CASSKVGGANEKLFF.

The chain couples TRBV6-6 to TRBJ2-7; the D is unclear. Trimming removed 7 bases from V and 3 bases from J, with 16 bases in between. Germline V gene data show CDR1 as MNHNY and CDR2 as SVGAGI (reference sequence). The CDR3 contains 14 residues. The CDR3 DNA is TGTGCCAGCATTCCGGGCTCCTCAGACTACGAGCAGTACTTC. Amino acid sequence: CASIPGSSDYEQYF.

The chain couples TRBV19 to TRBJ1-2; D remains ambiguous. V was shortened by 6 bases and J by 8 bases, with 13 bases between the two germline ends. CDR1 and CDR2 (germline): LNHDA, SQIVND (reference sequence). The CDR3 is made up of 12 amino acids. CDR3 DNA: TGTGCCAGTAGCCCCCCAGGTTTGGGCTACACCTTC. Translation: CASSPPGLGYTF.

This chain links TRBV14 with TRBJ2-7; D is ambiguous. CDR3 size: 13 residues. Germline loops: CDR1 SGHDN, CDR2 FVKESK. V was shortened by 1 base and J by 3 bases, with 7 bases between the two germline ends. The CDR3 here is CASSQGRHYEQYF. The CDR3 DNA sequence: TGTGCCAGCAGCCAAGGCCGGCACTACGAGCAGTACTTC.

The V and J genes are TRBV7-3 and TRBJ2-7; D gene ambiguous. The CDR3 is made up of 13 amino acids. Germline CDR1 SGHTA, CDR2 FQGTGA. V lost 5 bases and J 2 bases, leaving 10 bases between the germline ends. CDR3 region: CASSPTGAYEQYF. The CDR3 DNA is TGTGCCAGCAGCCCGACTGGGGCCTACGAGCAGTACTTC.

This chain links TRBV5-1 with TRBJ2-1; D might be TRBD2 (5 bases). In germline, CDR1 is SGHRS, CDR2 YFSETQ. V was shortened by 2 bases and J by 0 bases, with 9 bases between the two germline ends. The length of the CDR3 is 15 residues. For the CDR3, the DNA is TGCGCCAGCAGCTTTGCTGGGAGCTCCTACAATGAGCAGTTCTTC. Its protein is CASSFAGSSYNEQFF. Complete variable domain (other parts from reference TRBV5-1 and TRBJ2-1): KAGVTQTPRYLIKTRGQQVTLSCSPISGHRSVSWYQQTPGQGLQFLFEYFSETQRNKGNFPGRFSGRQFSNSRSEMNVSTLELGDSALYLCASSFAGSSYNEQFFGPGTRLTVL.

This clone has only a few counts. Here the CDR3 DNA reads TGCGCCAGCAGCTTGGGTTCAGATGGCTACACCTTC. Its translation is CASSLGSDGYTF. The chain recombines TRBV5-1 with TRBJ1-2; no clear D gene. The CDR3 contains 12 residues. V shed 0 bases and J shed 6 bases, with 6 bases lying between them. From germline, CDR1 is SGHRS and CDR2 YFSETQ.

The chain joins TRBV12-5 to TRBJ1-2, with D tentatively TRBD1 (6 bases). The CDR3 is 16 amino acids. V shed 4 bases and J shed 6 bases, with 21 bases lying between them. The germline V gene encodes CDR1 LGHNT and CDR2 FRNRAP. As DNA, the CDR3 is TGTGCTAGTGGTTCTCCCCGGGGGGGCTCCTGGCATGGCTACACCTTC. It specifies CASGSPRGGSWHGYTF.

This chain links TRBV28 with TRBJ1-1; a possible D gene is TRBD1 (6 bases). Between the trimmed V and J ends, which lost 4 bases and 8 bases, there was a span of 14 bases. Germline-derived CDR1 and CDR2 are MDHEN and SYDVKM. The CDR3 is 13 residues long. CDR3 DNA sequence: TGTGCCAGCAGTTCTCCTACAGGGTTAGAAGCTTTCTTT. It is translated as CASSSPTGLEAFF.

In nucleotides, the CDR3 is TGTGCCAGCAGCTTAGGGGGGTATGGAAACACCATATATTTT. Translated: CASSLGGYGNTIYF. The chain carries TRBV11-2 and TRBJ1-3; D may be TRBD1 (5 bases). Germline V gene lookup returns CDR1 SGHAT and CDR2 FQNNGV. This CDR3 comprises 14 residues. V dropped 1 base and J dropped 3 bases, with 7 bases sitting between them.

As concerns this clone: The sample contains more than one DNA sequence encoding this CDR3. The chain has TRBV9 and TRBJ2-1, with 10 bases identical to TRBD2. The ends lost 1 base at V and 7 bases at J; junction bases unmatched: 2. This CDR3 is built from 14 residues. CDR1 is SGDLS, CDR2 YYNGEE, per germline. CDR3 residues: CASSVSSGGNEQFF. In DNA form, the CDR3 reads TGTGCCAGCAGCGTATCTAGCGGGGGAAATGAGCAGTTCTTC.